Here is one T cell receptor beta chain with its context. The data belong to a study of blood T cell repertoires in COVID-19. Methods used by the authors: Counts of nucleated cells, estimated from reference gene primer amplification, were obtained. Clones were read by immunoSEQ multiplex PCR, and TCRdb kept only the in-frame ones, dropping some. V, J and clone size are those of that table, while D and trimming were read from the DNA. The sample lists about 410,000 clones, around nine tenths occurring once. The TCR comes from a woman in her thirties or forties with COVID-19, enrolled during active disease. Sequenced input: peripheral blood.

CDR3 region: CASSQRGTGGYEEQFF. DNA for the CDR3: TGTGCCAGCAGCCAGAGGGGGACAGGGGGCTACGAAGAGCAGTTCTTC. This rearrangement joins TRBV4-2 to TRBJ2-1; TRBD1 matches at 12 bases. The CDR3 runs to 16 residues. V trimming: 3 bases; J trimming: 10 bases; junction bases outside the gene matches: 10. The germline V gene has CDR1 LGHNA and CDR2 YNFKEQ.